This TCR beta chain appears in the sequencing data of a study of beta chain features in type 1 diabetes. About the research overall: Regarding age, gender and cell yields, patients proved similar to healthy donors.

Overall study findings and caveats: Shorter TCRB CDR3s, moderately but significantly so, marked every one of the four CD4+ subsets in Type 1 diabetes patients.

What was sequenced were expressed TCRB transcripts, since all of the isolated RNA had been reverse transcribed. Generated by immunoSEQ multiplex PCR, the TCRdb table keeps only in-frame clones and is missing some. The top ten hold around 0.0099% of the sample, which has about 360,000 clones, roughly 12% seen once. Concerning this clone: Its antigen is not known.

The CDR3 runs to 14 residues. Germline loops: CDR1 MDHEN, CDR2 SYDVKM. V was pared by 4 bases and J by 3 bases, with 5 bases of the junction left unmatched. Sequencing input: naive CD4+ T cells from blood. V usage is TRBV28 and J usage is TRBJ1-1; 7 bases agree with TRBD1. The receptor comes from a woman aged 18-29 years with type 1 diabetes. The CDR3 DNA reads TGTGCCAGCAGTTCGGGACAGTGGCACACTGAAGCTTTCTTT. This encodes CASSSGQWHTEAFF.